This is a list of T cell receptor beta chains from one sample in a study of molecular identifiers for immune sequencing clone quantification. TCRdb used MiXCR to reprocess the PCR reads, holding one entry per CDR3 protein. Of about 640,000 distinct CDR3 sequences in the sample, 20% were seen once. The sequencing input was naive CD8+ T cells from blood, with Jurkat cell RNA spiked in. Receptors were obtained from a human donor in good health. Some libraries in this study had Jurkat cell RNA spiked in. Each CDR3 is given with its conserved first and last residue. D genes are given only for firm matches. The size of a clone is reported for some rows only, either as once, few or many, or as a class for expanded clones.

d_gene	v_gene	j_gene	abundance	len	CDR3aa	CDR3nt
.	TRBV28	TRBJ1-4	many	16	CASSMALGHKGEKLFF	TGTGCCAGCAGCATGGCCCTGGGACATAAGGGGGAAAAACTGTTTTTT
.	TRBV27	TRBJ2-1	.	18	CASSLIGPRQVDYNEQFF	TGTGCCAGCAGCCTAATAGGGCCGAGACAGGTCGACTACAATGAGCAGTTCTTC
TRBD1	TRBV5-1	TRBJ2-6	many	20	CASSLGDVGQGGTGANVLTF	TGCGCCAGCAGCTTAGGCGATGTGGGACAGGGAGGGACTGGGGCCAACGTCCTGACTTTC
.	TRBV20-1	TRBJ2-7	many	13	CSATGTGTHEQYF	TGCAGTGCAACCGGGACGGGGACCCACGAGCAGTACTTC
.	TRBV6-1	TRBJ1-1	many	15	CASSEPSLGDTEAFF	TGTGCCAGCAGTGAACCTAGCCTTGGGGACACTGAAGCTTTCTTT
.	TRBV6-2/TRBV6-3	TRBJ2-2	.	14	CASSCWLNTGELFF	TGTGCCAGCAGTTGCTGGCTGAACACCGGGGAGCTGTTTTTT
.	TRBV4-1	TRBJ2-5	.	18	CASSQVSGLRVPQETQYF	TGCGCCAGCAGCCAAGTTTCTGGTCTAAGAGTCCCTCAAGAGACCCAGTACTTC
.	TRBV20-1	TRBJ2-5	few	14	CSASPNLGGETQYF	TGCAGTGCTAGTCCCAATTTGGGTGGGGAGACCCAGTACTTC
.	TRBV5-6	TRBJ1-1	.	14	CASGFMWANTEAFF	TGTGCCAGCGGCTTTATGTGGGCGAACACTGAGGCTTTCTTT
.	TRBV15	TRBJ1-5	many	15	CATSRDKGEAQPQHF	TGTGCCACCAGCAGAGATAAAGGGGAAGCTCAGCCCCAGCATTTT
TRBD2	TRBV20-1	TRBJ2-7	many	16	CSARDLSGGSSYEQYF	TGCAGTGCTAGAGACCTTAGCGGGGGAAGCTCCTACGAGCAGTACTTC
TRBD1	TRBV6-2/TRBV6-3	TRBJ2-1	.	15	CASRGWDRVDNEQFF	TGTGCCAGCAGGGGTTGGGACAGGGTAGACAATGAGCAGTTCTTC